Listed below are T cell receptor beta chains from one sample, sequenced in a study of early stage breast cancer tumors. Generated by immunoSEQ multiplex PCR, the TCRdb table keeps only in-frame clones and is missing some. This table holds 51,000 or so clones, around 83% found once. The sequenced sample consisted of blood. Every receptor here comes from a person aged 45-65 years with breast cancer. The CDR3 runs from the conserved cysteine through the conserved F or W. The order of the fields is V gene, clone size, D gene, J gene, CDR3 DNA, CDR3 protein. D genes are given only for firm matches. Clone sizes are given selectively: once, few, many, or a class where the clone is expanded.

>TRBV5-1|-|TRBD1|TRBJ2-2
TGCGCCAGCAGCTCCTGGACAGGTTTGGCCGGGGAGCTGTTTTTT
CASSSWTGLAGELFF
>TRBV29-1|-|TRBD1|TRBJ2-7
TGCAGCGTCGGACAGGGCCACGAGCAGTACTTC
CSVGQGHEQYF
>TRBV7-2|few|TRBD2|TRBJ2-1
TGTGCCAGCAGCTCACAGGAACTAGCGGGAGGAAAGGAGCAGTTCTTC
CASSSQELAGGKEQFF
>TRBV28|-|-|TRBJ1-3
TGTGCCAGCAGTCCCCCACCGGGAAACACCATATATTTT
CASSPPPGNTIYF
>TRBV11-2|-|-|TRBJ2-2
TGTGCCAGCAGCTTAGGACCGATTAACACCGGGGAGCTGTTTTTT
CASSLGPINTGELFF
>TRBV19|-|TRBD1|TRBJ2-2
TGTGCCAGTACCACGACAGGGCGCACCGGGGAGCTGTTTTTT
CASTTTGRTGELFF
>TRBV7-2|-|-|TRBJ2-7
TGTGCCAGCAGCTTTACAAGCCTCCCTTACGAGCAGTACTTC
CASSFTSLPYEQYF
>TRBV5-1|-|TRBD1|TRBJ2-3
TGCGCCAGCAGTGACAGGGGGCGTAGAGATACGCAGTATTTT
CASSDRGRRDTQYF
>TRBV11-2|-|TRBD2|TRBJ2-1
TGTGCCAGCAGCTCCCTGGGGGGTAGCGGGAGGGCCGGCTATGAGCAGTTCTTC
CASSSLGGSGRAGYEQFF
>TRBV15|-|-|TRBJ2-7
TGTGCCACCAGCAGAGACAGGGGAGGGTCCCCCTACGAGCAGTACTTC
CATSRDRGGSPYEQYF
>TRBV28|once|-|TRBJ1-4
TGTGCCAGCAGTTTCGGGGGCCCCGCTAATGAAAAACTGTTTTTT
CASSFGGPANEKLFF
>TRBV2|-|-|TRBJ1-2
TGTGCCAGCAGTGGAACGACAGGCTTGAAAGGCTACACCTTC
CASSGTTGLKGYTF
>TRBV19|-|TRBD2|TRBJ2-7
TGTGCCAGTAGTTCGACCCTAGCGGCCCCCTACGAGCAGTACTTC
CASSSTLAAPYEQYF